This TCR beta chain was identified during a study of blood T cell repertoires in COVID-19. Study as a whole: Sites in the United States, Italy and Spain provided acute and convalescent COVID-19 samples. The analysed material was cDNA or gDNA that came from T cells, B-cell-depleted T cells, or PBMCs.

Per the original methods: Quantification of nucleated cells was approximated via reference gene primer amplification. Repertoires were generated with immunoSEQ multiplex PCR, while TCRdb's copy carries only in-frame clones and drops some. V, J and clone size are those of that table, while D and trimming were read from the DNA. The sample contains under 65,000 clones, approximately 80% of which appear only once. Many counts were recorded for this clone. Germline assignment: CDR1 LGHNA and CDR2 YNFKEQ. The ends were cut back, 8 bases at V and 0 bases at J, with 17 bases in the middle. The CDR3 length is 16 residues.

The sample consisted of peripheral blood. The V call is TRBV4-2, the J call TRBJ1-3, with D perhaps matching TRBD1 (6 bases). The TCR was taken from a man aged 55-75 years with COVID-19, enrolled during active disease. This CDR3 is CASQRGGRGSGNTIYF. For the CDR3, the DNA is TGTGCCAGCCAACGGGGGGGCAGGGGCTCTGGAAACACCATATATTTT.